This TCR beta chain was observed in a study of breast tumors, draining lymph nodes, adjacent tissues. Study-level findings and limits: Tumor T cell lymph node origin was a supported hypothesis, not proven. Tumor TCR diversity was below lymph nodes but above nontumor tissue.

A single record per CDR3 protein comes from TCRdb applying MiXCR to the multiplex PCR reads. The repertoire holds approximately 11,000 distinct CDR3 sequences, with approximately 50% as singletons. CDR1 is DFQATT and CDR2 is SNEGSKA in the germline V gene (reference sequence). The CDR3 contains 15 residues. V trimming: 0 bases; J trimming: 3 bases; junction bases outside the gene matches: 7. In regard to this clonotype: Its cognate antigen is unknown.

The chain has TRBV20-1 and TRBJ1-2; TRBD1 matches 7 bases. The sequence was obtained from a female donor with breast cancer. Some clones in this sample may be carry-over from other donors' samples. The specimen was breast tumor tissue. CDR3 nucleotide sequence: TGCAGTGCTAGAGATCTGCAGGGGGTTTACTATGGCTACACCTTC. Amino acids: CSARDLQGVYYGYTF.